Listed below are T cell receptor beta chains from one sample, sequenced in a study of control samples from healthy donors and cancer patients. Sequenced by immunoSEQ multiplex PCR; TCRdb stores in-frame clones only, minus some. The table has about 140,000 clones, around 88% seen once. Source material: blood. These receptors were taken from a young man in good health. Both conserved end residues are part of each CDR3. D genes are given only for firm matches. Only some rows state a clone size, as once, few, many or a class for expanded clones.

TRBJ1-4 TRBV25-1 - - TGTGCCAGCAGCCCAAATGAAAAACTGTTTTTT CASSPNEKLFF
TRBJ1-3 TRBV9 once - TGTGCCAGCAGCCGCCTAAATTCTGGAAACACCATATATTTT CASSRLNSGNTIYF
TRBJ1-2 TRBV7-3 - TRBD1 TGTGCCAGCAGCCCGGGACAGAGGACTAACTATGGCTACACCTTC CASSPGQRTNYGYTF
TRBJ2-2 TRBV7-3 - - TGTGCCAGCAGCCCAAGTGGGGGGGCGAGTACCGGGGAGCTGTTTTTT CASSPSGGASTGELFF
TRBJ2-3 TRBV10-3 - TRBD1 TGTGCCATCAGTGAGTCACCGGGACAGGGGGCAGATACGCAGTATTTT CAISESPGQGADTQYF
TRBJ2-7 TRBV7-9 - TRBD1 TGTGCCAGCAGCAACCGGGACAGGGGGCAACCCTACGAGCAGTACTTC CASSNRDRGQPYEQYF
TRBJ1-5 TRBV28 - TRBD1 TGTGCCAGCAGCCCTAAATACCGGGACAGGGCTCTCTATAGCAATCAGCCCCAGCATTTT CASSPKYRDRALYSNQPQHF
TRBJ1-2 TRBV6-5 - TRBD1 TGTGCCAGCAGCCCAGGGGGTGACTATGGCTACACCTTC CASSPGGDYGYTF
TRBJ2-7 TRBV21-1 - - TGTGCCAGCAGCACCACAGGGTCCAGCTCCTACGAGCAGTACTTC CASSTTGSSSYEQYF
TRBJ2-2 TRBV24-1 - TRBD2 TGTGCCACCAGTGTGGTGGCTAGCGGGGGGCCGAACACCGGGGAGCTGTTTTTT CATSVVASGGPNTGELFF
TRBJ2-3 TRBV30 - - TGTGCCTGGAGCGGGGGTGAAACTAGCACAGATACGCAGTATTTT CAWSGGETSTDTQYF
TRBJ2-7 TRBV28 - TRBD1 TGTGCCAGCAGTACCTGGACAGGCCGATACTCCTACGAGCAGTACTTC CASSTWTGRYSYEQYF
TRBJ2-4 TRBV19 - - TGTGCCAGTAGTATACAAGAGGGGAGGAACATTCAGTACTTC CASSIQEGRNIQYF
TRBJ2-1 TRBV6-5 - - TGTGCCAGCAGGTGGGCAGAGGAGCAGTTCTTC CASRWAEEQFF
TRBJ2-5 TRBV3-1/TRBV3-2 - - TGTGCCAGCAGCCCCCCCGGGGGCAGGGTAGGAGAGACCCAGTACTTC CASSPPGGRVGETQYF
TRBJ2-2 TRBV9 - TRBD2 TGTGCCAGCAGCGAACGGAGGGGCGCGGGGGCCGGGGAGCTGTTTTTT CASSERRGAGAGELFF
TRBJ2-2 TRBV5-1 - - TGCGCCAGCAGCGAAGGACCGACCGGGGAGCTGTTTTTT CASSEGPTGELFF